These 22 T cell receptor beta chains came from one sample sequenced in a study of blood T cell repertoires in COVID-19. Generated by immunoSEQ multiplex PCR, the TCRdb table keeps only in-frame clones and is missing some. The table includes some 120,000 clones, roughly 72% detected once. Sequencing was performed on peripheral blood. These receptor sequences come from a man older than 75 with COVID-19, enrolled during active disease.

This clone has just a few counts. The chain carries TRBV18 and TRBJ1-1; D is uncertain. Germline assignment: CDR1 KGHSH and CDR2 LQKENI. V was shortened by 5 bases and J by 3 bases, with 10 bases between the two germline ends. This CDR3 is built from 13 residues. In DNA form, the CDR3 reads TGTGCCAGCTCATTCGGGGAATACACTGAAGCTTTCTTT. Amino acid sequence: CASSFGEYTEAFF.

The rearrangement links TRBV9 to TRBJ1-6; 10 bases agree with TRBD1. Germline assignment: CDR1 SGDLS and CDR2 YYNGEE. V lost 5 bases and J lost 5; bases outside the gene matches: 4. The CDR3 spans 15 residues. CDR3 residues: CASSSGQGNNSPLHF. DNA for the CDR3: TGTGCCAGCAGTTCGGGACAGGGGAATAATTCACCCCTCCACTTT.

Only a few counts were recorded for this clone. The chain joins TRBV10-1 to TRBJ2-7, with TRBD1 identical over 9 bases. This CDR3 has 15 amino acids. V trimming: 5 bases; J trimming: 0 bases; junction bases outside the gene matches: 5. Germline V lookup: CDR1 WNHNN, CDR2 SYGVQD (reference sequence). CDR3 sequence (DNA): TGCGCCAGCAGTCAACAGGGGGCGACCTCCTACGAGCAGTACTTC. Translated: CASSQQGATSYEQYF.

The chain joins TRBV29-1 to TRBJ2-7, with TRBD1 identical over 9 bases. J lost 5 bases, V lost 6 bases, and 8 bases had no gene match. Germline assignment: CDR1 SQVTM and CDR2 ANQGSEA. CDR3 length: 13 residues. CDR3 protein: CSVPGTGRNEQYF. DNA of the CDR3: TGCAGCGTACCAGGGACAGGGAGAAACGAGCAGTACTTC.

CDR3 sequence: CASSTGLAGDIVQYF. CDR3 sequence (DNA): TGCGCCAGCAGTACGGGACTAGCGGGAGATATTGTGCAGTACTTC. V gene TRBV10-1 combines with J gene TRBJ2-7; 14 positions match TRBD2. CDR3 length equals 15 residues. CDR1 and CDR2 (germline): WNHNN, SYGVQD (reference sequence). The ends lost 5 bases at V and 9 bases at J; junction bases unmatched: 9.

Only a few counts were recorded for this clone. This chain uses TRBV5-1 with TRBJ1-4; 10 bases are shared with TRBD1. This CDR3 contains 15 residues. CDR1 and CDR2 (germline): SGHRS, YFSETQ. Unmatched junction bases numbered 5, after V lost 2 bases and J lost 7 bases. The CDR3 nucleotides are TGCGCCAGCAGCTTCGGGACAGGGGTCGGTGAAAAACTGTTTTTT. It translates to CASSFGTGVGEKLFF.

The DNA of the CDR3 is TGCGCCAGCAGCCAAGACCCTCAGGGATCCTATAATTCACCCCTCCACTTT. This encodes CASSQDPQGSYNSPLHF. This chain links TRBV4-3 with TRBJ1-6; D might be TRBD1 (5 bases). V was shortened by 0 bases and J by 1 base, with 10 bases between the two germline ends. In germline, CDR1 is LGHNA, CDR2 YSLEER. The CDR3 totals 17 residues.

The chain employs TRBV27 and TRBJ2-2; TRBD1 matches 10 bases. Germline loops: CDR1 MNHEY, CDR2 SMNVEV (reference sequence). Trimming removed 4 bases from V and 6 bases from J; junction bases left unmatched: 8. The CDR3 has 16 residues. CDR3 DNA: TGTGCCAGCAGTTCCCTCTTTGGACAGGGGGCCGGGGAGCTGTTTTTT. Its translation: CASSSLFGQGAGELFF.

The chain employs TRBV5-6 and TRBJ2-4, with 8 bases identical to TRBD1. The CDR3 covers 14 residues. CDR1 and CDR2 from the germline V gene are SGHDT and YYEEEE. J lost 7 bases, V lost 0 bases, and 3 bases had no gene match. CDR3 DNA: TGTGCCAGCAGCTTGGTTTGGGACAGGAACATTCAGTACTTC. It codes for CASSLVWDRNIQYF.

The CDR3 coding sequence is TGTGCCAGTAGTACTCCCGGGACAGGGGATGGCTACACCTTC. It specifies CASSTPGTGDGYTF. The V gene is TRBV19, the J gene TRBJ1-2, with 10 bases identical to TRBD1. Trimming cost V 4 bases and J 6 bases; bases outside gene matches: 5. The CDR3 extends over 14 amino acids. Germline V gene sequence: CDR1 LNHDA, CDR2 SQIVND (reference sequence). Full variable domain (outside the CDR3, taken from reference TRBV19 and TRBJ1-2): DGGITQSPKYLFRKEGQNVTLSCEQNLNHDAMYWYRQDPGQGLRLIYYSQIVNDFQKGDIAEGYSVSREKKESFPLTVTSAQKNPTAFYLCASSTPGTGDGYTFGSGTRLTVV.

This clone was found once. This chain joins TRBV6-5 and TRBJ2-1; TRBD2 is a possible D gene (6 bases). V was clipped by 6 bases and J by 4 bases, with 16 bases between them. This CDR3 has 15 residues. Germline CDR1 and CDR2: MNHEY and SVGAGI. In DNA form, the CDR3 reads TGTGCCAGCAGACCCCCGGGTGGGGGGTACAATGAGCAGTTCTTC. It codes for CASRPPGGGYNEQFF.

J is TRBJ1-4 and V is TRBV7-8; 7 bases map to TRBD1. Looked up from germline, CDR1 is SGHVS and CDR2 is FQNEAQ. CDR3 length: 16 amino acids. After removal of 5 bases from V and 0 bases from J, the junction contained 6 bases not matched to a gene. The CDR3 loop reads CASSPGTGATNEKLFF. DNA for the CDR3: TGTGCCAGCAGCCCAGGCACAGGGGCAACTAATGAAAAACTGTTTTTT.

V usage is TRBV9 and J usage is TRBJ2-1; possible D gene TRBD2, 5 bases. Trimming pared 4 bases from V and 1 base from J, leaving 39 bases between. Per the germline V gene, CDR1 is SGDLS and CDR2 is YYNGEE. The CDR3 sequence is 24 residues long. CDR3 protein: CASSFSGLASLKSSNLRSYNEQFF. CDR3 coding DNA: TGTGCCAGCAGCTTCTCAGGACTGGCATCCTTGAAATCCTCGAACCTTAGGTCCTACAATGAGCAGTTCTTC.

This clone has just a few counts. The chain carries TRBV7-3 and TRBJ2-5, with 7 bases that match TRBD2. Germline V gives CDR1 SGHTA, CDR2 FQGTGA. V was pared by 5 bases and J by 4 bases, with 4 bases of the junction left unmatched. This CDR3 is built from 13 residues. CDR3 DNA sequence: TGTGCCAGCAGCATTACTAGCGCAGAGACCCAGTACTTC. It codes for CASSITSAETQYF.

J is TRBJ1-1 and V is TRBV7-8, with 7 bases identical to TRBD1. Trimming at V came to 4 bases and at J to 7 bases, leaving 3 bases not matched to a gene. CDR1 is SGHVS, CDR2 FQNEAQ, per germline. This CDR3 has 12 amino acids. CDR3 bases: TGTGCCAGCAGCTCCCGACAGGGTGAAGCTTTCTTT. Its translation is CASSSRQGEAFF. Looking up the rest from reference TRBV7-8 and TRBJ1-1 gives the full variable domain: GAGVSQSPRYKVAKRGQDVALRCDPISGHVSLFWYQQALGQGPEFLTYFQNEAQLDKSGLPSDRFFAERPEGSVSTLKIQRTQQEDSAVYLCASSSRQGEAFFGQGTRLTVV.

The rearrangement links TRBV10-3 to TRBJ1-3; 9 bases map to TRBD1. V lost 10 bases and J lost 2; bases outside the gene matches: 3. Germline lookup yields CDR1 ENHRY and CDR2 SYGVKD. This CDR3 has 13 amino acids. The DNA for the CDR3 is TGTGCCAACCGACAGGGGGCTGGAAACACCATATATTTT. Residues: CANRQGAGNTIYF.

CDR3 nucleotides: TGCAGCGTCTGGACTACCAGTTACGAGCAGTACTTC. Translating it yields CSVWTTSYEQYF. J is TRBJ2-7 and V is TRBV29-1; possibly TRBD2 for D (6 bases). The CDR3 sequence is 12 residues long. Germline V CDR1 and CDR2: SQVTM, ANQGSEA. Between the trimmed V and J ends, which lost 6 bases and 4 bases, there was a span of 13 bases.

A single count supports this clone. The chain carries TRBV9 and TRBJ1-1; maybe TRBD1 (5 bases). V shed 2 bases and J shed 1 base, with 9 bases lying between them. Per the germline V gene, CDR1 is SGDLS and CDR2 is YYNGEE. There are 14 residues in the CDR3. The CDR3 DNA sequence: TGTGCCAGCAGCGTCGGGGGGTGGAACACTGAAGCTTTCTTT. This sequence encodes CASSVGGWNTEAFF.

This sequence joins TRBV11-2 and TRBJ2-1, with D unresolved. Trimming shortened V by 2 bases and J by 0 bases, and 8 bases separated the two germline ends. The germline CDR1 and CDR2 sequences are SGHAT and FQNNGV. The CDR3 totals 15 residues. The CDR3 DNA reads as TGTGCCAGCAGCTTAAGTCCCAGCTCCTACAATGAGCAGTTCTTC. Translated: CASSLSPSSYNEQFF.

The gene calls are TRBV29-1 and TRBJ2-1, with 7 bases matching TRBD2. CDR3 length: 12 amino acids. Trimming removed 7 bases from V and 12 bases from J; junction bases left unmatched: 12. Germline V gene sequence: CDR1 SQVTM, CDR2 ANQGSEA. CDR3 amino acids: CSGASGGQRQFF. The CDR3 DNA reads TGCAGCGGGGCTAGCGGTGGCCAGAGGCAGTTCTTC.

The chain joins TRBV6-5 to TRBJ2-3, with D perhaps matching TRBD1 (5 bases). The CDR3 is 15 amino acids. Germline CDR1 is MNHEY and CDR2 is SVGAGI. V was clipped by 4 bases and J by 0 bases, with 11 bases between them. The CDR3 region is CASSSQGSSTDTQYF. The DNA for the CDR3 is TGTGCCAGCAGTTCTCAGGGTTCTAGCACAGATACGCAGTATTTT.

The rearrangement joins TRBV10-3 to TRBJ2-7, with 9 positions matching TRBD1. The length of the CDR3 is 13 residues. With 9 bases clipped from V and 7 bases from J, the junction kept 10 bases outside the gene matches. The germline CDR1 and CDR2 sequences are ENHRY and SYGVKD. DNA for the CDR3: TGTGCCATGGGAGGGACAGGGAAATGGGAGCAGTACTTC. Translated, it gives CAMGGTGKWEQYF.